The rows below give T cell receptor beta chains drawn from one sample of a study of CD8+CD57+ T cells in acquired aplastic anemia. TCRdb itself ran the reads through MiXCR, one entry per CDR3 protein. In the table there are 200,000 to 250,000 distinct CDR3 sequences, under 65% of which are singletons. Material for sequencing was sorted CD4+, CD8+, or CD8+CD57+ T cells (not recorded which) from PBMCs. The receptors were gathered from a human donor in good health. Both conserved end residues are part of each CDR3. Each record gives: J gene, clone size, V gene, D gene, CDR3 DNA, CDR3 protein. The D gene is left open where the match is weak. Only some rows state a clone size, as once, few, many or a class for expanded clones.

J gene: TRBJ1-1
clone size: -
V gene: TRBV4-1
D gene: TRBD1
CDR3 DNA: TGCGCCAGCAGCCCCAGGGGGATTACGGACACTGAAGCTTTCTTT
CDR3 protein: CASSPRGITDTEAFF

J gene: TRBJ1-2
clone size: -
V gene: TRBV15
D gene: -
CDR3 DNA: TGTGCCACCAGCAGAGGGAACAGGGAAGGCTACACCTTC
CDR3 protein: CATSRGNREGYTF

J gene: TRBJ2-5
clone size: many
V gene: TRBV5-1
D gene: TRBD2
CDR3 DNA: TGCGCCAGCAGCCAGACTAGCGGGTTTGGAGAGACCCAGTACTTC
CDR3 protein: CASSQTSGFGETQYF

J gene: TRBJ2-3
clone size: few
V gene: TRBV24-1
D gene: -
CDR3 DNA: TGTGCCACCAGTGATATGCTAGCTGGGCTGGATACGCAGTATTTT
CDR3 protein: CATSDMLAGLDTQYF

J gene: TRBJ1-6
clone size: once
V gene: TRBV7-3
D gene: -
CDR3 DNA: TGTGCCAGCAGCTTAGGCACGGGCGGGGACTCACCCCTCCACTTT
CDR3 protein: CASSLGTGGDSPLHF

J gene: TRBJ2-3
clone size: -
V gene: TRBV7-9
D gene: TRBD1
CDR3 DNA: TGTGCTAGCAGCCAGCTCACAGGGGCGGGCACAGATACGCAGTATTTT
CDR3 protein: CASSQLTGAGTDTQYF

J gene: TRBJ2-1
clone size: few
V gene: TRBV4-1
D gene: TRBD1
CDR3 DNA: TGCGCCAGCAGCCAAGGACAGGGTTCGGATGAGCAGTTCTTC
CDR3 protein: CASSQGQGSDEQFF

J gene: TRBJ2-7
clone size: -
V gene: TRBV24-1
D gene: TRBD2
CDR3 DNA: TGTGCCACCAGCCCGGCACTAGCGGGGTCCAACGAGCAGTACTTC
CDR3 protein: CATSPALAGSNEQYF

J gene: TRBJ2-3
clone size: -
V gene: TRBV9
D gene: -
CDR3 DNA: TGTGCCAGCAGCGTAGGTTCGCCAGATACGCAGTATTTT
CDR3 protein: CASSVGSPDTQYF

J gene: TRBJ2-1
clone size: -
V gene: TRBV20-1
D gene: TRBD2
CDR3 DNA: TGCAGTGCTAGAGAGGGGACTAGCTACAATGAGCAGTTCTTC
CDR3 protein: CSAREGTSYNEQFF

J gene: TRBJ1-6
clone size: -
V gene: TRBV7-2
D gene: -
CDR3 DNA: TGTGCCAGCAGCTCCAGACGGCCCGGCCTCAGGTCCTATAATTCACCCCTCCACTTT
CDR3 protein: CASSSRRPGLRSYNSPLHF

J gene: TRBJ1-4
clone size: -
V gene: TRBV12-3/TRBV12-4
D gene: -
CDR3 DNA: TGTGCCAGCAGTTCGTCAAAACTGTTTTTT
CDR3 protein: CASSSSKLFF

J gene: TRBJ1-4
clone size: -
V gene: TRBV2
D gene: -
CDR3 DNA: TGTGCCACCAGTGACCCATCAACGGACGGAAAACTGTTTTTT
CDR3 protein: CATSDPSTDGKLFF

J gene: TRBJ2-7
clone size: -
V gene: TRBV7-2
D gene: TRBD2
CDR3 DNA: TGTGCCAGCAGCTTCGGGACTAGCGGGATCCACGAGCAGTACTTC
CDR3 protein: CASSFGTSGIHEQYF

J gene: TRBJ2-7
clone size: many
V gene: TRBV4-1
D gene: TRBD1
CDR3 DNA: TGCGCCAGCAGCATTCCGGGACAGGGTTACGAGCAGTACTTC
CDR3 protein: CASSIPGQGYEQYF

J gene: TRBJ2-1
clone size: -
V gene: TRBV20-1
D gene: -
CDR3 DNA: TGCAGTGCTAGAGATGTGAGGAGCTCCTACAATGAGCAGTTCTTC
CDR3 protein: CSARDVRSSYNEQFF

J gene: TRBJ2-1
clone size: -
V gene: TRBV20-1
D gene: TRBD2
CDR3 DNA: TGCAGTGCTAGAGGCGGGAGGCTTGAGCAGTTCTTC
CDR3 protein: CSARGGRLEQFF

J gene: TRBJ1-2
clone size: -
V gene: TRBV7-3
D gene: -
CDR3 DNA: TGTGCCAGCAGCCGCGGGGACAACTATGGCTACACCTTC
CDR3 protein: CASSRGDNYGYTF

J gene: TRBJ2-7
clone size: many
V gene: TRBV13
D gene: TRBD2
CDR3 DNA: TGTGCCAGCAGCCCTGAGGGAGCGGGGCTCTACGAGCAGTACTTC
CDR3 protein: CASSPEGAGLYEQYF

J gene: TRBJ2-3
clone size: few
V gene: TRBV2
D gene: -
CDR3 DNA: TGTGCCAGCAGTTCGCAGGGAACGAGCACAGATACGCAGTATTTT
CDR3 protein: CASSSQGTSTDTQYF

J gene: TRBJ1-2
clone size: few
V gene: TRBV7-2
D gene: -
CDR3 DNA: TGTGCCTCCCTAAAGGGGGGGGCAGCTGGCTACACCTTC
CDR3 protein: CASLKGGAAGYTF

J gene: TRBJ2-3
clone size: -
V gene: TRBV24-1
D gene: -
CDR3 DNA: TGTGCCACCAGTGACTATGACGGGGATACGCAGTATTTT
CDR3 protein: CATSDYDGDTQYF

J gene: TRBJ2-3
clone size: once
V gene: TRBV10-2
D gene: -
CDR3 DNA: TGCGCCAGCAGTGAGGGGGGTGATACGCAGTATTTT
CDR3 protein: CASSEGGDTQYF

J gene: TRBJ2-1
clone size: -
V gene: TRBV7-3
D gene: -
CDR3 DNA: TGTGCCAGCAGGCTGGGAGTCACAAATGAGCAGTTCTTC
CDR3 protein: CASRLGVTNEQFF

J gene: TRBJ2-1
clone size: few
V gene: TRBV12-3/TRBV12-4
D gene: TRBD1
CDR3 DNA: TGTGCCAGCAGTTTAGAACGGACAGGGGGCGTCCACGCCAGCGATGAGCAGTTCTTC
CDR3 protein: CASSLERTGGVHASDEQFF